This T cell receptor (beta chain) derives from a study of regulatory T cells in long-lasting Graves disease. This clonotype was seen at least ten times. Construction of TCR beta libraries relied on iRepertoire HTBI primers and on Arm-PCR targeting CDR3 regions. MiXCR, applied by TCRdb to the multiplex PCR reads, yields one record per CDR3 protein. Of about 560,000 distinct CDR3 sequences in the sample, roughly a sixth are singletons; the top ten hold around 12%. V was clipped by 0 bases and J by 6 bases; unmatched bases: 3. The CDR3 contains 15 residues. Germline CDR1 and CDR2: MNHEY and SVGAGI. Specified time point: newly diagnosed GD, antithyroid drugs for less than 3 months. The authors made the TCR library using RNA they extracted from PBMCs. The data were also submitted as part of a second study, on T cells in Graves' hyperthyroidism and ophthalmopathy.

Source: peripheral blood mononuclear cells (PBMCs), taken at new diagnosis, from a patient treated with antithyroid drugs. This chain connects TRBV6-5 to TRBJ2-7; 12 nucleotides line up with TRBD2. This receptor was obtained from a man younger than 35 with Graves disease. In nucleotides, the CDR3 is TGTGCCAGCAGTTACTCGACTAGCGGGAGCTCCGAGCAGTACTTC. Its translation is CASSYSTSGSSEQYF.